This T cell receptor (beta chain) was sequenced for a study of T cell repertoires in ileal Crohn's disease. Study summary: Thiopurines (about ten) or anti-TNF agents (more than 17) were given postoperatively to about half.

This CDR3 is built from 17 residues. In germline, CDR1 is MNHEY, CDR2 SMNVEV (reference sequence). The V and J ends lost 0 bases and 2 bases respectively, with 14 bases between them. Each sample's TCRB immunosequencing used around 0.5 micrograms of biopsy DNA. Libraries were prepared by immunoSEQ multiplex PCR; TCRdb keeps only in-frame clonotypes and omits some of them. The table has fewer than 7,000 clones, around four fifths seen once. The chain couples TRBV27 to TRBJ2-1; TRBD2 is a possible D gene (5 bases). Material: ileal tissue. This clonotype was sampled from an adult with Crohn's disease. The CDR3 DNA is TGTGCCAGCAGTTTATCAAGGCGGCCTAGCCCCTACAATGAGCAGTTCTTC. Residues: CASSLSRRPSPYNEQFF.